Each of the 23 T cell receptor beta chains below was sequenced from the same sample in a study of cytomegalovirus exposure and HLA in healthy donors. PCR was performed using 60 Vbeta and 13 Jbeta primers. Measured with immunoSEQ multiplex PCR; TCRdb has only the in-frame clones, and not every one. The sample records about 200,000 clones, 75% to 90% being singletons. The sample taken for sequencing was PBMCs. Receptors originate from a woman aged 35 to 49 in good health and CMV-seronegative.

This chain uses TRBV11-2 with TRBJ2-1; maybe TRBD1 (5 bases). The CDR3 is made up of 12 amino acids. V lost 3 bases and J lost 9, with 9 bases in between. CDR1 SGHAT and CDR2 FQNNGV come from the germline V gene. CDR3 protein: CASSFRVPEQFF. For the CDR3, the DNA is TGTGCCAGCAGCTTCAGGGTCCCTGAGCAGTTCTTC. The whole variable domain, filled in from reference TRBV11-2 and TRBJ2-1, reads EAGVAQSPRYKIIEKRQSVAFWCNPISGHATLYWYQQILGQGPKLLIQFQNNGVVDDSQLPKDRFSAERLKGVDSTLKIQPAKLEDSAVYLCASSFRVPEQFFGPGTRLTVL.

The chain recombines TRBV7-9 with TRBJ2-3, with 9 bases lining up with TRBD1. The ends lost 5 bases at V and 1 base at J; junction bases unmatched: 4. Germline lookup yields CDR1 SEHNR and CDR2 FQNEAQ (reference sequence). CDR3 length equals 15 residues. DNA for the CDR3: TGTGCCAGCAGCGGGGGACAGGGAGGCACAGATACGCAGTATTTT. It is translated as CASSGGQGGTDTQYF.

The chain combines TRBV19 with TRBJ1-1, with a tentative D call TRBD1 (5 bases). Trimming took off 3 bases at V and 6 bases at J, with 14 bases between the two ends. The CDR3 is made up of 14 amino acids. Germline V gene sequence: CDR1 LNHDA, CDR2 SQIVND (reference sequence). CDR3 in amino acids: CASSISRVRPEAFF. In DNA, the CDR3 is TGTGCCAGTAGTATCTCCAGGGTGCGTCCTGAAGCTTTCTTT.

This clone turned up a few times. The chain combines TRBV13 with TRBJ1-1, with D tentatively TRBD1 (5 bases). The ends were cut back, 2 bases at V and 1 base at J, with 14 bases in the middle. In germline, CDR1 is PRHDT, CDR2 FYEKMQ (reference sequence). CDR3 length: 16 amino acids. The chain's CDR3 is CASSLLGTLTNTEAFF. CDR3 nucleotide sequence: TGTGCCAGCAGCTTATTAGGGACTCTTACGAACACTGAAGCTTTCTTT.

The rearrangement uses TRBV10-3 and TRBJ1-1, with D unclear. The CDR3 length is 12 residues. Germline CDR1 ENHRY, CDR2 SYGVKD. V lost 8 bases, J lost 1 base, and 8 bases lay in between. The CDR3 reads CAISVSNTEAFF. The CDR3 bases are TGTGCCATCTCAGTTTCGAACACTGAAGCTTTCTTT.

V and J are TRBV7-9 and TRBJ2-7; D is perhaps TRBD2 (5 bases). The CDR3 contains 13 residues. In germline, CDR1 is SEHNR, CDR2 FQNEAQ (reference sequence). Trimming shortened V by 2 bases and J by 6 bases, and 11 bases separated the two germline ends. The CDR3 is CASSLTSSTEQYF. The CDR3 region has the DNA TGTGCCAGCAGCTTAACTAGTTCTACCGAGCAGTACTTC.

The chain carries TRBV5-6 and TRBJ2-5, with 10 bases fitting TRBD1. CDR3 length: 15 residues. Germline lookup yields CDR1 SGHDT and CDR2 YYEEEE. J gave up 11 bases and V 3 bases, and 13 bases lay outside the gene matches. The CDR3 reads CASSSRGTGALEQYF. The CDR3 coding sequence is TGTGCCAGCAGCTCCCGGGGGACAGGGGCGCTTGAGCAGTACTTC.

This clone was detected only a few times. The chain is built from TRBV7-2 and TRBJ1-1; D not certain. Germline-derived CDR1 and CDR2 are SGHTA and FQGNSA. The V end lost 6 bases, the J end lost 1 base, and 12 bases lay between the germline ends. The length of the CDR3 is 14 residues. CDR3 protein: CASRYRQANTEAFF. DNA for the CDR3: TGTGCCAGCAGGTATAGGCAGGCGAACACTGAAGCTTTCTTT. The variable domain in full, completed from reference TRBV7-2 and TRBJ1-1, reads GAGVSQSPSNKVTEKGKDVELRCDPISGHTALYWYRQSLGQGLEFLIYFQGNSAPDKSGLPSDRFSAERTGGSVSTLTIQRTQQEDSAVYLCASRYRQANTEAFFGQGTRLTVV.

The chain carries TRBV7-9 and TRBJ2-6; 13 nucleotides agree with TRBD2. The V gene end was trimmed by 5 bases and the J gene end by 4 bases; junction bases not matched to a gene: 5. Germline V gene lookup returns CDR1 SEHNR and CDR2 FQNEAQ (reference sequence). This CDR3 contains 17 residues. CDR3 sequence: CASSKGLAGTGANVLTF. The CDR3 nucleotides are TGTGCCAGCAGCAAGGGACTAGCGGGAACAGGGGCCAACGTCCTGACTTTC.

The rearrangement joins TRBV18 to TRBJ1-6; D is perhaps TRBD1 (5 bases). Germline assignment: CDR1 KGHSH and CDR2 LQKENI. The CDR3 totals 15 residues. V was clipped by 6 bases and J by 9 bases, with 18 bases between them. The CDR3 loop is CASSTAGQQGSPLHF. The CDR3 DNA reads TGTGCCAGCTCCACCGCAGGGCAGCAAGGTTCACCCCTCCACTTT.

The chain couples TRBV28 to TRBJ1-5, with a tentative D call TRBD1 (5 bases). Trimming shortened V by 4 bases and J by 10 bases, and 23 bases separated the two germline ends. Per germline, CDR1 MDHEN and CDR2 SYDVKM. The CDR3 has 16 residues. CDR3 sequence reads: CASSSSQARGMGPQHF. DNA of the CDR3: TGTGCCAGCAGTTCGTCACAGGCTCGCGGTATGGGACCCCAGCATTTT.

The chain recombines TRBV6-1 with TRBJ1-2; D is perhaps TRBD1 (5 bases). Germline values: CDR1 MNHNS, CDR2 SASEGT. V was clipped by 1 base and J by 9 bases, with 12 bases between them. This CDR3 spans 13 amino acids. The CDR3: CASSEVRGLSYTF. CDR3 DNA sequence: TGTGCCAGCAGTGAAGTCCGGGGGTTGAGCTACACCTTC.

The chain joins TRBV2 to TRBJ1-5; D gene unclear. CDR1 is SNHLY and CDR2 is FYNNEI in the germline V gene. Trimming pared 5 bases from V and 1 base from J, leaving 6 bases between. The CDR3 totals 13 residues. CDR3 sequence: CASSMESNQPQHF. The CDR3 nucleotides read TGTGCCAGCAGTATGGAGAGCAATCAGCCCCAGCATTTT.

The gene calls are TRBV28 and TRBJ2-7; TRBD1 might be the D (6 bases). Deletions cut 6 bases from V and 3 bases from J, with 15 bases between. This CDR3 has 14 residues. Per germline, CDR1 MDHEN and CDR2 SYDVKM. DNA for the CDR3: TGTGCCAGCAGCCCCGGGGACATCTTCTACGAGCAGTACTTC. Its protein product is CASSPGDIFYEQYF.

Regarding this clone: Because it lacks the conserved phenylalanine or tryptophan at the end, this CDR3 is likely a read error. This chain joins TRBV5-1 and TRBJ2-7; 7 bases agree with TRBD2. J was trimmed by 3 bases and V by 7 bases; bases with no gene match: 10. CDR1 and CDR2 (germline): SGHRS, YFSETQ. CDR3 length equals 14 residues. The CDR3 nucleotides are TGCGCCAGCGCTTACCGGGACTACCTCTACGAGCAGTACTTA. Its protein is CASAYRDYLYEQYL.

Written as DNA, the CDR3 is TGTGCCATCAGGATGGGACTAGCGGGAGAATCGCAGTATTTT. Its protein product is CAIRMGLAGESQYF. V and J are TRBV10-3 and TRBJ2-3, with 14 bases lining up with TRBD2. This CDR3 has 14 amino acids. After removal of 6 bases from V and 10 bases from J, the junction contained 6 bases not matched to a gene. CDR1 ENHRY and CDR2 SYGVKD come from the germline V gene.

This chain uses TRBV30 with TRBJ2-1; TRBD2 might be the D (6 bases). Trimming pared 1 base from V and 4 bases from J, leaving 14 bases between. The CDR3 is 15 residues long. Germline V CDR1 and CDR2: GTSNPN, SVGIG (reference sequence). CDR3 amino acids: CAWSEDWRDYNEQFF. CDR3 DNA: TGTGCCTGGAGTGAAGACTGGAGGGATTACAATGAGCAGTTCTTC. Using reference TRBV30 and TRBJ2-1 for the parts outside the CDR3, the full variable domain is SQTIHQWPATLVQPVGSPLSLECTVEGTSNPNLYWYRQAAGRGLQLLFYSVGIGQISSEVPQNLSASRPQDRQFILSSKKLLLSDSGFYLCAWSEDWRDYNEQFFGPGTRLTVL.

The genes are TRBV18 and TRBJ2-7; 7 nucleotides line up with TRBD1. The junction had 10 bases not matched to a gene; V was cut back by 3 bases and J by 2 bases. This CDR3 is built from 16 residues. Germline CDR1 and CDR2: KGHSH and LQKENI. CDR3 sequence: CASSPNPGQLTYEQYF. Written as DNA, the CDR3 is TGTGCCAGCTCACCCAACCCGGGACAGTTAACCTACGAGCAGTACTTC.

The chain combines TRBV6-1 with TRBJ1-1, with a weak D call TRBD1 (6 bases). Trimming removed 4 bases at V and 4 bases at J, with 25 bases between. Germline V gives CDR1 MNHNS, CDR2 SASEGT. There are 18 residues in the CDR3. The CDR3 region is CASSATPFGAGALTEAFF. DNA for the CDR3: TGTGCCAGCAGTGCTACACCATTCGGTGCAGGGGCTCTCACTGAAGCTTTCTTT.

This chain uses TRBV5-5 with TRBJ2-1; 9 bases are a match to TRBD2. This CDR3 has 14 amino acids. The J segment lost 5 bases and the V segment lost 4 bases, leaving 4 bases of the junction unmatched. CDR1 is SGHKS, CDR2 YYEKEE, per germline (reference sequence). The CDR3 region has the DNA TGTGCCAGCAGCCGCAGCGGGAGGAACAATGAGCAGTTCTTC. Amino acid sequence: CASSRSGRNNEQFF.

This clone came up once. The chain combines TRBV19 with TRBJ2-4; no definite D call. This CDR3 contains 13 residues. V lost 3 bases and J lost 4, with 7 bases in between. In germline, CDR1 is LNHDA, CDR2 SQIVND (reference sequence). The CDR3 DNA follows: TGTGCCAGTAGTATCTCACTGAAAAACATTCAGTACTTC. Translation gives CASSISLKNIQYF.

This clone was observed a few times. This chain joins TRBV30 and TRBJ1-1; D may be TRBD1 (5 bases). The germline CDR1 and CDR2 sequences are GTSNPN and SVGIG (reference sequence). This CDR3 has 14 residues. V was cut by 2 bases and J by 5 bases, with 15 bases left in between. CDR3 sequence: CAWSLYPDSTEAFF. DNA of the CDR3: TGTGCCTGGAGTCTGTACCCTGACAGTACTGAAGCTTTCTTT. The whole variable domain, remainder taken from reference TRBV30 and TRBJ1-1, is SQTIHQWPATLVQPVGSPLSLECTVEGTSNPNLYWYRQAAGRGLQLLFYSVGIGQISSEVPQNLSASRPQDRQFILSSKKLLLSDSGFYLCAWSLYPDSTEAFFGQGTRLTVV.

The rearrangement links TRBV6-1 to TRBJ1-1; D is perhaps TRBD1 (6 bases). There are 14 residues in the CDR3. The germline V and J ends were trimmed by 4 bases and 9 bases, with 18 bases remaining between them. From germline, CDR1 is MNHNS and CDR2 SASEGT. The CDR3 here is CASSAPGRTVKAFF. CDR3 coding DNA: TGTGCCAGCAGTGCCCCCGGTCGGACAGTTAAAGCTTTCTTT.